This TCR beta chain was captured in a study of OX40 agonist ivuxolimab in advanced cancers. Sequencing used immunoSEQ multiplex PCR; TCRdb keeps in-frame clones, though not all of them. The repertoire has roughly 76,000 clones, 90% to 95% of them found once; the top ten carry approximately 8%. Here the sequenced sample was CD4+ or CD8+ T cells sorted from blood, taken in a trial of the OX40 agonist ivuxolimab. The TCR originated in an adult with an advanced solid tumor such as melanoma, head and neck, liver or kidney cancer.

The CDR3 DNA is TGTGCCAGCAGCTCTACACAGAACACTGAAGCTTTCTTT. Translation gives CASSSTQNTEAFF. This chain connects TRBV7-9 to TRBJ1-1; the D is unclear. This CDR3 has 13 amino acids. CDR1 and CDR2 (germline): SEHNR, FQNEAQ (reference sequence). With 4 bases removed from V and 1 base from J, the gap between germline ends came to 7 bases.